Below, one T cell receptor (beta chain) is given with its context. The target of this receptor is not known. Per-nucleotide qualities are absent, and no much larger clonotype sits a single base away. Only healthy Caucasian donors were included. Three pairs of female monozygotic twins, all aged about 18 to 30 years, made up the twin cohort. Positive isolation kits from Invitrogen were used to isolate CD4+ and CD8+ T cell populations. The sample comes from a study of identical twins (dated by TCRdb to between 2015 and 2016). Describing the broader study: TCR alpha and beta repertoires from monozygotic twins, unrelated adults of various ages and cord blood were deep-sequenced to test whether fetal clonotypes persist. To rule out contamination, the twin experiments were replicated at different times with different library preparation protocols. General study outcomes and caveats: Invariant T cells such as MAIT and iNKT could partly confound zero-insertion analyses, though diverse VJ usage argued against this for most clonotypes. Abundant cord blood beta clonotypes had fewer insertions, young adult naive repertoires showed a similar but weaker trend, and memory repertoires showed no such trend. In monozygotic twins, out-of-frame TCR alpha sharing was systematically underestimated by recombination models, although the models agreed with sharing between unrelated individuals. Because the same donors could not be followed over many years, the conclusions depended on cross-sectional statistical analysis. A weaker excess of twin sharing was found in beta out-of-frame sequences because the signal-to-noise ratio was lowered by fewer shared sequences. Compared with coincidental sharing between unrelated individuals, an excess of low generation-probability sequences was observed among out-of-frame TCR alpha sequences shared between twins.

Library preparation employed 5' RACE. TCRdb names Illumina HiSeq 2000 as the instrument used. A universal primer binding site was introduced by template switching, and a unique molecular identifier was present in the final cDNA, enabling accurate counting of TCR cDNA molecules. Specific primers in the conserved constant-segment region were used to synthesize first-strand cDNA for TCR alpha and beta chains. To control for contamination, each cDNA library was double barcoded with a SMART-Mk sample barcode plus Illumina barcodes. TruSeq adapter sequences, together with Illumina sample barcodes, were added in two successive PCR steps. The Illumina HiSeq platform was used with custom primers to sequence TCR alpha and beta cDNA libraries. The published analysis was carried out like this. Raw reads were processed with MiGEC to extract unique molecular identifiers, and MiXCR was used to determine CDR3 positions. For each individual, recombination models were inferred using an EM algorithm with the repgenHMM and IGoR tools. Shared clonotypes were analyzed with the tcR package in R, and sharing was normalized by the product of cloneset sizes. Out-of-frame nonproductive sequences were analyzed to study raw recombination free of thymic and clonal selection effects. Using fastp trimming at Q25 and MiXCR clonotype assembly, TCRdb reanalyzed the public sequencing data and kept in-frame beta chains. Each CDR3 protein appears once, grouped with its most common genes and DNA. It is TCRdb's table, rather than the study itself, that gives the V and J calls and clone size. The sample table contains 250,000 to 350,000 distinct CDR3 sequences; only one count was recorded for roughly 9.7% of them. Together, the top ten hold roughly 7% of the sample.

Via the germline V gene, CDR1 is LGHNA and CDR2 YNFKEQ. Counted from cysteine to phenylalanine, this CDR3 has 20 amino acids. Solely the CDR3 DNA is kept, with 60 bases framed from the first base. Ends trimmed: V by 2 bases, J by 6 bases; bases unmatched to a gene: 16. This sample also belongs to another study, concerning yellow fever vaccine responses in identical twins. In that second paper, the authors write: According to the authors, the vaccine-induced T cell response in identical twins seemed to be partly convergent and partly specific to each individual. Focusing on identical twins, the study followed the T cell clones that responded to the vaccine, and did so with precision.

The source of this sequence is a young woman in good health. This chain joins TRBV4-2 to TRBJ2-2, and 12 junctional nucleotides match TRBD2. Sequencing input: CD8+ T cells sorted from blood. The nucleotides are TGTGCCAGCAGCCAAAACTTGGGTCTAGCGGGAGGGCCGAGCTCCGGGGAGCTGTTTTTT. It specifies CASSQNLGLAGGPSSGELFF.